A single sample is the source of the 9 T cell receptor beta chains below, sequenced in a study of human T cells and chemical hapten exposure. TCRdb fed the RACE reads into MiXCR, producing one record per CDR3 protein. Of 75,000 to 95,000 distinct CDR3 sequences in the sample, approximately 10% were seen once. Time point defined: patch test 1, 2 weeks after DPC sensitization. Stated treatment: therapeutic diphenylcyclopropenone sensitization with weekly scalp DPC. The specimen was whole blood, collected in connection with sensitization to the hapten diphenylcyclopropenone (DPC). These TCRs come from a woman aged 55-69 years with alopecia areata. Some clones in this sample may be carry-over from other donors' samples.

A single count supports this clonotype. The J gene is TRBJ1-2, the V gene TRBV7-9; no clear D gene. CDR3 length: 11 residues. V dropped 5 bases and J dropped 4 bases, with 5 bases sitting between them. The germline gives CDR1 SEHNR, CDR2 FQNEAQ (reference sequence). The CDR3 bases are TGTGCCAGCAGCGCGGGCTATGGCTACACCTTC. It yields the protein CASSAGYGYTF.

This clonotype came up many times. The chain combines TRBV19 with TRBJ1-2; D might be TRBD1 (5 bases). Trimming left V 5 bases short and J 7 bases short, with 11 bases between. Germline V gene lookup returns CDR1 LNHDA and CDR2 SQIVND (reference sequence). The CDR3 spans 12 residues. CDR3 sequence reads: CASSVGRAGYTF. The CDR3 nucleotides are TGTGCCAGTAGTGTGGGCAGGGCTGGCTACACCTTC.

The rearrangement uses TRBV12-2 and TRBJ2-7. TRBV12-2 is assigned pseudogene status. The CDR3 is 14 residues long. The CDR3 here is CASRYPDVSYEQYF. The CDR3, as DNA: TGTGCAAGTCGCTATCCGGACGTCTCCTACGAGCAGTACTTC.

There are a few counts of this clonotype. The chain combines TRBV2 with TRBJ1-6; D not resolved. The V gene lost 4 bases and the J gene lost 10 bases, with 17 bases spanning the gap. The CDR3 consists of 15 residues. From germline, CDR1 is SNHLY and CDR2 FYNNEI. CDR3 sequence reads: CASSAYTAVDSPLHF. The DNA for the CDR3 is TGTGCCAGCAGTGCCTATACAGCGGTGGACTCACCCCTCCACTTT.

This clonotype showed up many times. This chain connects TRBV3-1 to TRBJ1-1; D uncertain. Germline loops: CDR1 LGHDT, CDR2 YNNKEL (reference sequence). Trimming shortened V by 2 bases and J by 3 bases, and 7 bases separated the two germline ends. CDR3 size: 13 residues. CDR3 in DNA: TGTGCCAGCAGCCAATTATTGGACACTGAAGCTTTCTTT. Its protein is CASSQLLDTEAFF. The whole variable domain, remainder taken from reference TRBV3-1 and TRBJ1-1, is DTAVSQTPKYLVTQMGNDKSIKCEQNLGHDTMYWYKQDSKKFLKIMFSYNNKELIINETVPNRFSPKSPDKAHLNLHINSLELGDSAVYFCASSQLLDTEAFFGQGTRLTVV.

The sample holds many counts of this clonotype. The genes are TRBV6-5 and TRBJ1-5; D is uncertain. Trimming left V 6 bases short and J 1 base short, with 10 bases between. The CDR3 runs 14 residues. Germline V gene data show CDR1 as MNHEY and CDR2 as SVGAGI. Written as DNA, the CDR3 is TGTGCCAGCAGCCTGACGGTCAGCAATCAGCCCCAGCATTTT. Protein sequence: CASSLTVSNQPQHF.

This clonotype was observed many times. This chain uses TRBV20-1 with TRBJ1-1, with D perhaps matching TRBD1 (6 bases). The CDR3 runs 13 residues. CDR1 DFQATT and CDR2 SNEGSKA come from the germline V gene (reference sequence). V was pared by 3 bases and J by 10 bases, with 18 bases between. CDR3 protein: CSARATGARGAFF. CDR3 sequence (DNA): TGCAGTGCTAGGGCAACGGGGGCCAGGGGAGCTTTCTTT.

This clonotype was counted many times. The V call is TRBV6-6, the J call TRBJ1-2, with TRBD1 matching 12 bases. V gave up 6 bases and J gave up 6 bases; unmatched junction bases: 5. The germline gives CDR1 MNHNY, CDR2 SVGAGI (reference sequence). This CDR3 is built from 14 residues. The CDR3: CASRPGTGGDGYTF. The CDR3 region has the DNA TGTGCCAGCAGACCCGGGACAGGGGGCGATGGCTACACCTTC.

The chain has TRBV21-1 and TRBJ2-7; TRBD1 is the table's D call and was not checked against the DNA. TRBV21-1 is deemed a pseudogene. The CDR3 loop spans 14 amino acids. The CDR3 DNA sequence: TGTGCCAGCAGCAAAGCGGGACAGTTCTACGAGCAGTACTTC. Translation gives CASSKAGQFYEQYF.